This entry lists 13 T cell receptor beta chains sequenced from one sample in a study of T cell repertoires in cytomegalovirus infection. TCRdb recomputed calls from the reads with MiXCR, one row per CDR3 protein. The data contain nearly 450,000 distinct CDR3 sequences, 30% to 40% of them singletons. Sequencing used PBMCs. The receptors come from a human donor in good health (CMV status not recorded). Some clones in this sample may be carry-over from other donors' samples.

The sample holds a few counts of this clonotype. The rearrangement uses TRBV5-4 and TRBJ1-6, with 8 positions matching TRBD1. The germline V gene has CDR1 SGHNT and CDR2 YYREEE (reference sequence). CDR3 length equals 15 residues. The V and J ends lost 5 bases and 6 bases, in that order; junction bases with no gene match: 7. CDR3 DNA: TGTGCCAGCAGGGCGGCGGACAGGGTTAATTCACCCCTCCACTTT. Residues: CASRAADRVNSPLHF. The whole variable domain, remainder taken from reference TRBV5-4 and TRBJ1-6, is ETGVTQSPTHLIKTRGQQVTLRCSSQSGHNTVSWYQQALGQGPQFIFQYYREEENGRGNFPPRFSGLQFPNYSSELNVNALELDDSALYLCASRAADRVNSPLHFGNGTRLTVT.

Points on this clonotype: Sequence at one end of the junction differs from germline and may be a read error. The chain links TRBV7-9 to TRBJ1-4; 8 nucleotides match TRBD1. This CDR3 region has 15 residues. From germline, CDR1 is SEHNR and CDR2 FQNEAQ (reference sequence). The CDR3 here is CASSPSGRGHEKPFF. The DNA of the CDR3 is TGTGCCAGCAGCCCCAGCGGCAGGGGGCATGAAAAACCGTTTTTT.

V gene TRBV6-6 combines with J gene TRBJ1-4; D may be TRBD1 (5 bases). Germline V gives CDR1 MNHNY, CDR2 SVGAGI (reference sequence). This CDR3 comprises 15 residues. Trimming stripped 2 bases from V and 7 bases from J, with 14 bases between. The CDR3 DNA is TGTGCCAGCAGTTACGGTCCCTTCCAGGGTGAAAAACTGTTTTTT. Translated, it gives CASSYGPFQGEKLFF.

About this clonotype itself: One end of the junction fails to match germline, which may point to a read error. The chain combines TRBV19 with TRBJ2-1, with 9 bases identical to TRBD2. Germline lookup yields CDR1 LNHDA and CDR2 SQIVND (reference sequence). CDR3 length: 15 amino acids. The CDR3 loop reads CASSIGGGAYNEQLF. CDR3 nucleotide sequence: TGTGCCAGTAGTATAGGCGGGGGGGCCTACAATGAGCAGTTATTC.

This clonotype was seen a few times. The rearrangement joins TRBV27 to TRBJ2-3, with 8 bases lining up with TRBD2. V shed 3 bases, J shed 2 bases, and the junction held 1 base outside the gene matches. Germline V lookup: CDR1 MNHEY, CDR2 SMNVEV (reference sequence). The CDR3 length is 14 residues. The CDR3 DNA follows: TGTGCCAGCAGTTTGGGACTAGACACAGATACGCAGTATTTT. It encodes CASSLGLDTDTQYF.

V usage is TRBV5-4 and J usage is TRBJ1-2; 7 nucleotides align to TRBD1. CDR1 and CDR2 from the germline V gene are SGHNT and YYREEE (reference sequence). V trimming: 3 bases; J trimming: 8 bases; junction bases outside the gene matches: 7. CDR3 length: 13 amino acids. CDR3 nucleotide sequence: TGTGCCAGCAGCTGGGACAGAGAGGAGGGCTACACCTTC. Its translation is CASSWDREEGYTF.

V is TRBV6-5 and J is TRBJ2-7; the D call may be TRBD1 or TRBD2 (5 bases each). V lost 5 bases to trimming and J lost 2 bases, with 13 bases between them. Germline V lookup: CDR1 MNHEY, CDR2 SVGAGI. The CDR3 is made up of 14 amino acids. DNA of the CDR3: TGTGCCAGCAGTCCACCGGGGCCCGCCTACGAGCAGTACTTC. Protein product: CASSPPGPAYEQYF.

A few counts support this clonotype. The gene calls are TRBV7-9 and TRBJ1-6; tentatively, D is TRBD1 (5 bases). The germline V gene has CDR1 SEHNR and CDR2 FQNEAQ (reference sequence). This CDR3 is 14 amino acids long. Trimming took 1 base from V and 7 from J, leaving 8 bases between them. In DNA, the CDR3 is TGTGCCAGCAGCTTAGTAGGGGAGAATTCACCCCTCCACTTT. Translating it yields CASSLVGENSPLHF.

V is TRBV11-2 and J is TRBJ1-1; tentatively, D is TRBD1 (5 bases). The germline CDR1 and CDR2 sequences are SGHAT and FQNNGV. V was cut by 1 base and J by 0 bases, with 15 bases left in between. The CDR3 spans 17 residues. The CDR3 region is CASSLGLGGVLNTEAFF. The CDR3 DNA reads TGTGCCAGCAGCTTAGGACTTGGAGGGGTCTTGAACACTGAAGCTTTCTTT. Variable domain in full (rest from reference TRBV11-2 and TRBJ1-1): EAGVAQSPRYKIIEKRQSVAFWCNPISGHATLYWYQQILGQGPKLLIQFQNNGVVDDSQLPKDRFSAERLKGVDSTLKIQPAKLEDSAVYLCASSLGLGGVLNTEAFFGQGTRLTVV.

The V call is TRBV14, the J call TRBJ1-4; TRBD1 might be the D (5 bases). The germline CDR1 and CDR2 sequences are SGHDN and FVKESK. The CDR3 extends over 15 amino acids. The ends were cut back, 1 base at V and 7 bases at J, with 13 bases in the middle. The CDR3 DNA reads TGTGCCAGCAGCCAAGGTCTGGTACAGGTTGAAAAACTGTTTTTT. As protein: CASSQGLVQVEKLFF.

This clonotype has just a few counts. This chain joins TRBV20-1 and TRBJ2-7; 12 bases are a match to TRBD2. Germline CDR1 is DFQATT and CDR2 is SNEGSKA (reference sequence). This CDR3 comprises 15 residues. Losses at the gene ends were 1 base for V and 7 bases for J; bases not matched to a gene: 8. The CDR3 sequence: CSARVLAGGPNEQYF. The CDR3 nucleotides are TGCAGTGCTAGAGTGCTAGCGGGGGGGCCGAATGAGCAGTACTTC.

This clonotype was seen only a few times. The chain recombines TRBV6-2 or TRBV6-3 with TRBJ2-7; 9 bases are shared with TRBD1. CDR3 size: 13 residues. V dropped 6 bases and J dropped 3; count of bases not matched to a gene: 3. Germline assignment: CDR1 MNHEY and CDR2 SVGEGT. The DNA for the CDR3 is TGTGCCAGCAGAGAGGGACAGGGCTACGAGCAGTACTTC. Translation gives CASREGQGYEQYF.

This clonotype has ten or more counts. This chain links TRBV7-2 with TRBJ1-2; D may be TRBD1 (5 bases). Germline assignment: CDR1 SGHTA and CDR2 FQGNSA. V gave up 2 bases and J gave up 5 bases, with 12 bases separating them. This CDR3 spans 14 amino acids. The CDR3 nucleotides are TGTGCCAGCAGCTTATCCAGGGATGTGTATGGCTACACCTTC. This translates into CASSLSRDVYGYTF.